This is a list of T cell receptor beta chains from one sample in a study of CD8+CD57+ T cells in acquired aplastic anemia. One entry per CDR3 protein, called by TCRdb with MiXCR from the reads. The sample lists roughly 180,000 distinct CDR3 sequences, less than 55% occurring once. Sequences were obtained from sorted CD4+, CD8+, or CD8+CD57+ T cells (not recorded which) from PBMCs. The source of these receptors is a human donor in good health. Both conserved end residues are part of each CDR3. D genes are given only for firm matches. Clone size, where shown, is once, few, many, or a class for clones that have expanded.

>TRBV10-3|.|TRBJ2-1|.
TGTGCCATCGGTGAGCGCGTCTCGGAGAATGAGCAGTTCTTC
CAIGERVSENEQFF
>TRBV10-3|many|TRBJ1-1|.
TGTGCCATCAGTGACGCACGGCAGGGAGAAGCTTTCTTT
CAISDARQGEAFF
>TRBV28|few|TRBJ1-1|.
TGTGCCAGCAGTTTATACACTGAAGCTTTCTTT
CASSLYTEAFF
>TRBV20-1|few|TRBJ1-2|.
TGCGGTCCTGACTATGGCTACACCTTC
CGPDYGYTF
>TRBV7-2|.|TRBJ2-7|TRBD1
TGTGCCAGCAGCTCCGGGACAGGTTACTACAAGCAGTACTTC
CASSSGTGYYKQYF
>TRBV6-1|few|TRBJ1-3|TRBD1
TGTGCCAGCAGATCGACAGGGGCTGGAAACACCATATATTTT
CASRSTGAGNTIYF
>TRBV7-8|.|TRBJ1-5|.
TGTGCCAGCAGCCTAGTCGAGAATCAGCCCCAGCATTTT
CASSLVENQPQHF
>TRBV6-6|many|TRBJ1-2|TRBD1
TGTGCCAGCAGTTACTCGGGGACAGCAACTAACTATGGCTACACCTTC
CASSYSGTATNYGYTF
>TRBV2|.|TRBJ2-3|.
TGTGCCAGCAGTCGCCCGGGGACGGGGGATACGCAGTATTTT
CASSRPGTGDTQYF
>TRBV25-1|few|TRBJ1-3|.
TGTGCCAGCAGTGAATTAGGTCGGAGCACCATATATTTT
CASSELGRSTIYF
>TRBV29-1|once|TRBJ2-7|TRBD1
TGCAGCGTTGATAGTAAGGACAGGGGACCCTACGAGCAGTACTTC
CSVDSKDRGPYEQYF
>TRBV5-1|many|TRBJ2-2|TRBD1
TGCGCCAGCAACGACAGGGGGCGCACCGGGGAGCTGTTTTTT
CASNDRGRTGELFF
>TRBV3-1|.|TRBJ2-1|TRBD2
TGTGCCAGCAGCCAAGTCGACGGGAGGGCCCGAGATGAGCAGTTCTTC
CASSQVDGRARDEQFF
>TRBV7-2|once|TRBJ1-1|.
TGTGCCAGCAGCCACGCTGACAGAGAGAATGAAGCTTTCTTT
CASSHADRENEAFF
>TRBV11-2|few|TRBJ2-1|.
TGTGCCAGCAGCTTAGATAGGGGGATCAGTGATGAGCAGTTCTTC
CASSLDRGISDEQFF
>TRBV5-1|.|TRBJ2-7|.
TGCGCCAGCAGCAGGGATCCTGCCTACGAGCAGTACTTC
CASSRDPAYEQYF